Below, one TCR beta chain is given with its context. Authors' processing steps: Amplification with reference gene primers provided the estimates of nucleated cell counts. Repertoires were generated with immunoSEQ multiplex PCR, while TCRdb's copy carries only in-frame clones and drops some. That table gives V, J and clone size, and the DNA gave D and trimming. The sample has tens of thousands of clones, 80% to 95% seen once. These data come from a study of blood T cell repertoires in COVID-19. Study at large: COVID-19 samples from acute and convalescent phases originated in the United States, Italy and Spain. Sources were T cells, B-cell-depleted T cells, or PBMCs; the material itself was cDNA or gDNA.

Per germline, CDR1 GTSNPN and CDR2 SVGIG (reference sequence). Trimming removed 5 bases at V and 9 bases at J, with 17 bases between. There are 13 residues in the CDR3. V usage is TRBV30 and J usage is TRBJ1-5, with D uncertain. Input material: peripheral blood. This TCR was sampled from a man aged 55 to 70 with acute or convalescent COVID-19. The CDR3 bases are TGTGCCTGGCGTTCGGTCCTCGCAGGGCCCCAGCATTTT. This sequence encodes CAWRSVLAGPQHF.